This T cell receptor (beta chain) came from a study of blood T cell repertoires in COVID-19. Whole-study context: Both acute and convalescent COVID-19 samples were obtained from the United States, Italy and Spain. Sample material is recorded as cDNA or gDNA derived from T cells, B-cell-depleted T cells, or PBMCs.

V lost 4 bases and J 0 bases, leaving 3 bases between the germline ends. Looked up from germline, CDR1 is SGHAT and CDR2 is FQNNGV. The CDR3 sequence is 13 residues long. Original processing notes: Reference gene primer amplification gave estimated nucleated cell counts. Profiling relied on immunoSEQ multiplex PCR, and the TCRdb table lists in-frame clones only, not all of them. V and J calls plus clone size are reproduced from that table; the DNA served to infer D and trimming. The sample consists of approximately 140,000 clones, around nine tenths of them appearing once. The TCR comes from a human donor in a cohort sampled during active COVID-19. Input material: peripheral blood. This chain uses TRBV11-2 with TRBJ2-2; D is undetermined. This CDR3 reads CASSYTNTGELFF. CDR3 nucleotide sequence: TGTGCCAGCAGCTACACGAACACCGGGGAGCTGTTTTTT.